The 2 T cell receptor beta chains listed next were all sequenced from one sample in a study of cytomegalovirus exposure and HLA in healthy donors. Amplification used 60 Vbeta primers and 13 Jbeta primers. The data were produced by immunoSEQ multiplex PCR, yet TCRdb's version contains in-frame clones alone and is incomplete. The table lists approximately 160,000 clones, 80% of them singletons, with under 7.5% in the top ten. The sequencing input was PBMCs. Source of these receptors: a young man in good health and CMV-seropositive.

The sample holds a few counts of this clone. The chain links TRBV30 to TRBJ2-3; 13 bases line up with TRBD2. This CDR3 has 19 amino acids. Per germline, CDR1 GTSNPN and CDR2 SVGIG (reference sequence). The junction had 17 bases not matched to a gene; V was cut back by 4 bases and J by 4 bases. CDR3 protein: CAWNSGDRGLAGVPDTQYF. DNA for the CDR3: TGTGCCTGGAACTCTGGGGACAGAGGACTAGCGGGAGTCCCAGATACGCAGTATTTT.

The chain employs TRBV4-1 and TRBJ1-2, with D unresolved. This CDR3 is built from 14 residues. Between the trimmed V and J ends, which lost 0 bases and 5 bases, there was a span of 10 bases. Germline lookup yields CDR1 MGHRA and CDR2 YSYEKL. CDR3 coding DNA: TGCGCCAGCAGCCAAGACCCAGCGATGTATGGCTACACCTTC. It codes for CASSQDPAMYGYTF.